One sample yielded the 28 T cell receptor beta chains listed below, sequenced in a study of cytomegalovirus exposure and HLA in healthy donors. Amplification used 60 Vbeta primers and 13 Jbeta primers. Only in-frame clones appear in the TCRdb table, and some are missing; sequencing was by immunoSEQ multiplex PCR. Of about 130,000 clones listed, approximately 80% were seen once; the top ten hold 1%. Sequenced material: PBMCs. Source of these receptors: a man in his forties in good health and CMV-seronegative.

The chain employs TRBV7-8 and TRBJ2-7; TRBD1 aligns across 9 bases. The V segment lost 5 bases and the J segment 4 bases; nucleotides outside the gene matches: 6. Germline CDR1 is SGHVS and CDR2 is FQNEAQ. The CDR3 has 14 amino acids. Written as DNA, the CDR3 is TGTGCCAGCAGCATTCCGGACAGGGGATACGAGCAGTACTTC. This translates into CASSIPDRGYEQYF.

The chain recombines TRBV5-1 with TRBJ1-2, with 10 bases matching TRBD1. The CDR3 runs to 15 residues. Trimming removed 0 bases from V and 7 bases from J; junction bases left unmatched: 6. Germline lookup yields CDR1 SGHRS and CDR2 YFSETQ. CDR3 residues: CASSLEGTGAGGYTF. Written as DNA, the CDR3 is TGCGCCAGCAGCTTGGAAGGGACAGGGGCGGGTGGCTACACCTTC. The full variable domain, completed using reference TRBV5-1 and TRBJ1-2, is KAGVTQTPRYLIKTRGQQVTLSCSPISGHRSVSWYQQTPGQGLQFLFEYFSETQRNKGNFPGRFSGRQFSNSRSEMNVSTLELGDSALYLCASSLEGTGAGGYTFGSGTRLTVV.

V and J are TRBV10-3 and TRBJ1-2; 7 bases map to TRBD1. This CDR3 contains 14 residues. The V gene's germline CDR1 is ENHRY and CDR2 SYGVKD. Germline trimming cut 2 bases from V and 8 bases from J; bases unmatched to any gene: 8. Here the CDR3 DNA reads TGTGCCATCAGTGAGAGACAGGGAACGCGAGGCTACACCTTC. It is translated as CAISERQGTRGYTF.

This clone was observed a few times. The V gene is TRBV9, the J gene TRBJ1-2, with D unclear. CDR1 and CDR2 (germline): SGDLS, YYNGEE. This CDR3 has 16 residues. V was trimmed by 4 bases and J by 1 base, leaving 17 bases between them. The CDR3 region has the DNA TGTGCCAGCAGCACCGACCCCGGGAACTTTAACTATGGCTACACCTTC. Amino acid sequence: CASSTDPGNFNYGYTF.

The chain recombines TRBV7-9 with TRBJ2-3; 7 nucleotides align to TRBD1. This CDR3 spans 13 amino acids. Germline CDR1 and CDR2: SEHNR and FQNEAQ (reference sequence). V dropped 5 bases and J dropped 6; count of bases not matched to a gene: 5. The CDR3 is CASSPRGPDTQYF. CDR3 sequence (DNA): TGTGCCAGCAGCCCAAGGGGGCCGGATACGCAGTATTTT.

The chain couples TRBV30 to TRBJ2-5; maybe TRBD2 (5 bases). Germline CDR1 is GTSNPN and CDR2 is SVGIG (reference sequence). V lost 5 bases to trimming and J lost 5 bases, with 9 bases between them. This CDR3 is built from 11 residues. CDR3 sequence: CAWELGETQYF. The CDR3 region has the DNA TGTGCCTGGGAACTAGGGGAGACCCAGTACTTC.

The rearrangement links TRBV18 to TRBJ1-1; 7 bases are shared with TRBD1. Losses at the gene ends were 6 bases for V and 1 base for J; bases not matched to a gene: 2. This CDR3 has 13 amino acids. Germline loops: CDR1 KGHSH, CDR2 LQKENI. CDR3 protein: CASSRTGNTEAFF. CDR3 DNA sequence: TGTGCCAGCTCCCGGACAGGGAACACTGAAGCTTTCTTT.

The rearrangement links TRBV14 to TRBJ1-1; tentative D call: TRBD1 (6 bases). The CDR3 has 19 residues. V was clipped by 1 base and J by 1 base, with 22 bases between them. CDR1 and CDR2 (germline): SGHDN, FVKESK. CDR3 bases: TGTGCCAGCAGCCAAGTCTCGGGGGGCAGTCTAACCCGGAACACTGAAGCTTTCTTT. Its protein is CASSQVSGGSLTRNTEAFF.

On this clone: The sample carries other DNA sequences with the same CDR3. The V gene is TRBV2, the J gene TRBJ2-7, with 8 positions matching TRBD2. Germline V CDR1 and CDR2: SNHLY, FYNNEI. V shed 3 bases, J shed 3 bases, and the junction held 4 bases outside the gene matches. The CDR3 is made up of 14 amino acids. CDR3 residues: CASSDWTSSYEQYF. CDR3 coding DNA: TGTGCCAGCAGTGATTGGACTAGCAGCTACGAGCAGTACTTC.

The chain recombines TRBV19 with TRBJ1-6; TRBD1 aligns across 8 bases. The V gene's germline CDR1 is LNHDA and CDR2 SQIVND (reference sequence). The CDR3 totals 16 residues. Germline trimming cut 4 bases from V and 1 base from J; bases unmatched to any gene: 3. DNA of the CDR3: TGTGCCAGTAGTAGCCACAGGGGGTCCTATAATTCACCCCTCCACTTT. Its translation: CASSSHRGSYNSPLHF.

With regard to this clone: One junction end disagrees with the germline gene, perhaps due to a read error. Other DNA sequences of this sample code for an identical CDR3. V gene TRBV15 combines with J gene TRBJ2-7; D is uncertain. The CDR3 extends over 15 amino acids. CDR1 is LNHNV, CDR2 YYDKDF, per germline (reference sequence). The CDR3 DNA reads TGCGCCACCAGCAGAGATTATGGCAGGATGTACGAGCAGTACTTC. Residues: CATSRDYGRMYEQYF.

The chain couples TRBV4-1 to TRBJ2-1; TRBD2 agrees at 11 bases. Trimming removed 4 bases from V and 4 bases from J; junction bases left unmatched: 0. Germline V CDR1 and CDR2: MGHRA, YSYEKL. The length of the CDR3 is 14 residues. DNA of the CDR3: TGCGCCAGCAGCCGACTAGCGGGATACAATGAGCAGTTCTTC. Amino acid sequence: CASSRLAGYNEQFF.

V gene TRBV5-8 combines with J gene TRBJ1-1; D is perhaps TRBD1 (5 bases). The V end was cut by 4 bases, the J end by 4 bases, with 23 bases between. This CDR3 is 17 amino acids long. Germline lookup yields CDR1 SGHTS and CDR2 YDEGEE. CDR3 loop: CASSNPRTGGGITEAFF. In nucleotides, the CDR3 is TGTGCCAGCAGCAACCCGAGGACCGGGGGAGGGATCACTGAAGCTTTCTTT.

J is TRBJ1-2 and V is TRBV18; D is unclear. The CDR3 sequence is 15 residues long. Per germline, CDR1 KGHSH and CDR2 LQKENI. V lost 1 base, J lost 2 bases, and 11 bases lay in between. The CDR3 reads CASSPLSTPNYGYTF. In nucleotides, the CDR3 is TGTGCCAGCTCACCACTTTCTACCCCCAACTATGGCTACACCTTC.

The chain employs TRBV10-3 and TRBJ1-5, with D unclear. Trimming took 4 bases from V and 1 from J, leaving 8 bases between them. Looked up from germline, CDR1 is ENHRY and CDR2 is SYGVKD. The CDR3 loop spans 14 amino acids. For the CDR3, the DNA is TGTGCCATCAGTGTTTCCCTAAGCAATCAGCCCCAGCATTTT. This sequence encodes CAISVSLSNQPQHF.

This clone came up once. The CDR3 DNA follows: TGTGCCAGCAGTTCGCACCTTACAGGGGGAAACACCATATATTTT. As protein: CASSSHLTGGNTIYF. The V and J genes are TRBV28 and TRBJ1-3; TRBD1 might be the D (6 bases). CDR3 length: 15 residues. The germline V and J ends were trimmed by 4 bases and 4 bases, with 14 bases remaining between them. Germline V lookup: CDR1 MDHEN, CDR2 SYDVKM.

The V and J genes are TRBV7-6 and TRBJ2-3; D is ambiguous. The germline CDR1 and CDR2 sequences are SGHVS and FNYEAQ. CDR3 length equals 15 residues. Between the trimmed V and J ends, which lost 1 base and 2 bases, there was a span of 10 bases. CDR3 region: CASSLDPRNTDTQYF. In DNA, the CDR3 is TGTGCCAGCAGCTTAGATCCCAGGAACACAGATACGCAGTATTTT.

The genes are TRBV18 and TRBJ2-7, with D possibly being TRBD1 (5 bases). Per germline, CDR1 KGHSH and CDR2 LQKENI. The CDR3 length is 13 residues. Trimming stripped 1 base from V and 3 bases from J, with 7 bases between. CDR3 protein: CASSPLQGYEQYF. CDR3 in DNA: TGTGCCAGCTCACCACTCCAGGGCTACGAGCAGTACTTC. The full variable domain, with the rest looked up from reference TRBV18 and TRBJ2-7, is NAGVMQNPRHLVRRRGQEARLRCSPMKGHSHVYWYRQLPEEGLKFMVYLQKENIIDESGMPKERFSAEFPKEGPSILRIQQVVRGDSAAYFCASSPLQGYEQYFGPGTRLTVT.

The chain combines TRBV6-5 with TRBJ2-7; 7 bases fit TRBD1. Germline values: CDR1 MNHEY, CDR2 SVGAGI. Trimming took 2 bases from V and 3 from J; bases not matched to a gene: 4. The CDR3 length is 14 residues. CDR3 coding DNA: TGTGCCAGCAGTTACAGGGACAGAAGCTACGAGCAGTACTTC. It specifies CASSYRDRSYEQYF.

V usage is TRBV13 and J usage is TRBJ2-6; no definite D call. With 7 bases removed from V and 0 bases from J, the gap between germline ends came to 7 bases. CDR1 PRHDT and CDR2 FYEKMQ come from the germline V gene (reference sequence). This CDR3 has 14 residues. The CDR3 DNA reads as TGTGCCAGCATGGCTAGCTCTGGGGCCAACGTCCTGACTTTC. It codes for CASMASSGANVLTF.

The chain carries TRBV30 and TRBJ2-1, with TRBD1 identical over 7 bases. The CDR3 has 12 residues. V shed 2 bases and J 8 bases; nucleotides not matched to a gene: 3. Germline assignment: CDR1 GTSNPN and CDR2 SVGIG (reference sequence). In DNA, the CDR3 is TGTGCCTGGAGTAACAGGGGCGATGAGCAGTTCTTC. Translation: CAWSNRGDEQFF.

J is TRBJ2-7 and V is TRBV6-5; D is possibly TRBD1 (6 bases). This CDR3 region has 13 residues. Per germline, CDR1 MNHEY and CDR2 SVGAGI. The V end was cut by 7 bases, the J end by 3 bases, with 13 bases between. This CDR3 reads CASKGTGIYEQYF. CDR3 nucleotides: TGTGCCAGCAAGGGAACAGGGATCTACGAGCAGTACTTC.

This clone was seen only a few times. V gene TRBV10-1 combines with J gene TRBJ2-7, with 7 bases that match TRBD2. This CDR3 spans 14 amino acids. Germline V gene sequence: CDR1 WNHNN, CDR2 SYGVQD (reference sequence). V lost 7 bases and J lost 2; bases outside the gene matches: 8. The chain's CDR3 is CASILSGCPYEQYF. In nucleotides, the CDR3 is TGCGCCAGCATCCTTAGCGGGTGCCCCTACGAGCAGTACTTC.

V is TRBV7-9 and J is TRBJ1-4; D is unresolved. This CDR3 is 15 amino acids long. Per the germline V gene, CDR1 is SEHNR and CDR2 is FQNEAQ (reference sequence). The V gene lost 5 bases and the J gene lost 0 bases, with 10 bases spanning the gap. The CDR3 DNA follows: TGTGCCAGCAGCCCCGACTGGACAACTAATGAAAAACTGTTTTTT. Translated, it gives CASSPDWTTNEKLFF.

V and J are TRBV29-1 and TRBJ1-4; D is perhaps TRBD1 (5 bases). The CDR3 consists of 12 residues. Germline CDR1 reads SQVTM; CDR2 reads ANQGSEA. The V gene lost 3 bases and the J gene lost 11 bases, with 13 bases spanning the gap. The CDR3 is CSVESGVRKLFF. In nucleotides, the CDR3 is TGCAGCGTTGAGTCGGGGGTTCGGAAACTGTTTTTT.

The chain joins TRBV5-4 to TRBJ2-3; D unresolved. Germline CDR1 reads SGHNT; CDR2 reads YYREEE (reference sequence). The CDR3 totals 14 residues. The germline V and J ends were trimmed by 0 bases and 1 base, with 6 bases remaining between them. DNA for the CDR3: TGTGCCAGCAGCTTGGACAGCCGCACAGATACGCAGTATTTT. The encoded protein is CASSLDSRTDTQYF.

The chain carries TRBV5-6 and TRBJ2-3; D uncertain. CDR1 and CDR2 from the germline V gene are SGHDT and YYEEEE. Trimming removed 1 base from V and 0 bases from J, with 9 bases in between. The CDR3 is 15 amino acids. The CDR3, as DNA: TGTGCCAGCAGCTTGTGGCAGGTTAGCACAGATACGCAGTATTTT. Its protein is CASSLWQVSTDTQYF.

V and J are TRBV7-2 and TRBJ2-7, with D possibly matching TRBD1 (6 bases). Per germline, CDR1 SGHTA and CDR2 FQGNSA. The V end lost 5 bases, the J end lost 4 bases, and 21 bases lay between the germline ends. The length of the CDR3 is 16 residues. In DNA form, the CDR3 reads TGTGCCAGCAGCCGAGATGGGGGCGCGACGGTTTACGAGCAGTACTTC. Residues: CASSRDGGATVYEQYF.